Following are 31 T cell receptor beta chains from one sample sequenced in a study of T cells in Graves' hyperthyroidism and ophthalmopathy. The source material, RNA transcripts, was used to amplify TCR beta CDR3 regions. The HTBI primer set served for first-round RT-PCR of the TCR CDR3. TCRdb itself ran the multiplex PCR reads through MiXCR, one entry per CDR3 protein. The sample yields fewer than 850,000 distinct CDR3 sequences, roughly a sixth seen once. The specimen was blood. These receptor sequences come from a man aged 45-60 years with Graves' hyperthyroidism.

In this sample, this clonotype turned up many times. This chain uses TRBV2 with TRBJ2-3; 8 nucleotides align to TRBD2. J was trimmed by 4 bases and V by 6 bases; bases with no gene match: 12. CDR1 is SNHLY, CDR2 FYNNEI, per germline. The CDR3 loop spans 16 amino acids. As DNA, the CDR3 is TGTGCCAGCAGCGTTTTTCTAGCGGGTAGTGCAGATACGCAGTATTTT. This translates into CASSVFLAGSADTQYF. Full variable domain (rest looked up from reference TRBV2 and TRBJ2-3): EPEVTQTPSHQVTQMGQEVILRCVPISNHLYFYWYRQILGQKVEFLVSFYNNEISEKSEIFDDQFSVERPDGSNFTLKIRSTKLEDSAMYFCASSVFLAGSADTQYFGPGTRLTVL.

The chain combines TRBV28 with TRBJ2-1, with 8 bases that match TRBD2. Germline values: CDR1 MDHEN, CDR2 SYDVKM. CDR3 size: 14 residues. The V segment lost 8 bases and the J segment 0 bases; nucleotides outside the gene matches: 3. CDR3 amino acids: CASVSGSSYNEQFF. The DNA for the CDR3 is TGTGCCAGCGTGAGCGGGAGCTCCTACAATGAGCAGTTCTTC.

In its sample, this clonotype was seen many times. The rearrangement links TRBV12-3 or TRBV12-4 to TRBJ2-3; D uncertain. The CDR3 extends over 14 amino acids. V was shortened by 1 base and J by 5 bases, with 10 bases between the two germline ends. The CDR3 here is CASSLDWKRDTQYF. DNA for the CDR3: TGTGCCAGCAGTTTAGACTGGAAAAGAGATACGCAGTATTTT.

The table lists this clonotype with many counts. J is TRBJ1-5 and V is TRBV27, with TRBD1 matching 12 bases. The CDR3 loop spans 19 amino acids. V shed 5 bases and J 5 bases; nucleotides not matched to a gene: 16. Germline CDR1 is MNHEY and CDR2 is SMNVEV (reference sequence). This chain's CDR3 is CASSPQSPGTGGSHQPQHF. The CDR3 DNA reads TGTGCCAGCAGTCCACAAAGTCCCGGGACAGGGGGCTCACATCAGCCCCAGCATTTT.

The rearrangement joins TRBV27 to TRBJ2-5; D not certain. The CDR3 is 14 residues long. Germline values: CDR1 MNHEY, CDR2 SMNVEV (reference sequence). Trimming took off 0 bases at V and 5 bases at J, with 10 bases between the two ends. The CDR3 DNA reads TGTGCCAGCAGTTTATCCTGGATCGGGGAGACCCAGTACTTC. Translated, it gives CASSLSWIGETQYF.

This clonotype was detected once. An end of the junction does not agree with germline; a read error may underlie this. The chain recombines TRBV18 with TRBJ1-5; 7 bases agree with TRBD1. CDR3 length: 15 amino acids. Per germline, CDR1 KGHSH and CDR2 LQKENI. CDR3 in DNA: TGTGCCGGCTCGCCCTTGGGGACAGCGAATCAGCCCCAGCATTTT. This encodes CAGSPLGTANQPQHF.

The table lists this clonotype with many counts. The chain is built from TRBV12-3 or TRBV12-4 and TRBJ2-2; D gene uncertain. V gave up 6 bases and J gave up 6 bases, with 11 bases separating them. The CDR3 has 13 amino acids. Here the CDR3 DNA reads TGTGCCAGCAGGGTCAGGAAGGCCGGGGAGCTGTTTTTT. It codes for CASRVRKAGELFF.

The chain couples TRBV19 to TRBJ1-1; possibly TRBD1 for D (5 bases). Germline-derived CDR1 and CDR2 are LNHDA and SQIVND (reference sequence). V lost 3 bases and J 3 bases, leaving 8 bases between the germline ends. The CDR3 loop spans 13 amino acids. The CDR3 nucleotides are TGTGCCAGTAGTATGGGGACGTACACTGAAGCTTTCTTT. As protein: CASSMGTYTEAFF. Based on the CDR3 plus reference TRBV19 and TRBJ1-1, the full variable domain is DGGITQSPKYLFRKEGQNVTLSCEQNLNHDAMYWYRQDPGQGLRLIYYSQIVNDFQKGDIAEGYSVSREKKESFPLTVTSAQKNPTAFYLCASSMGTYTEAFFGQGTRLTVV.

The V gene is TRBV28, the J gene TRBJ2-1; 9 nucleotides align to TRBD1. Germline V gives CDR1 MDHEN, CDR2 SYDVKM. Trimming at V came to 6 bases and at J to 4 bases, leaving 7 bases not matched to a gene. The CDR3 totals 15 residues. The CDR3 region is CASRPQGAVYNEQFF. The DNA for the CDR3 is TGTGCCAGCAGGCCACAGGGGGCTGTTTACAATGAGCAGTTCTTC.

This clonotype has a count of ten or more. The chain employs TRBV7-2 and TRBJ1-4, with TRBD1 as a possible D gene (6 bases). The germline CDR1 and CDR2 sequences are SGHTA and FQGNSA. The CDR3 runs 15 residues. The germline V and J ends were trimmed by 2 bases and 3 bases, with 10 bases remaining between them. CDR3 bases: TGTGCCAGCAGCTTAATTGAGGGGGCTAATGAAAAACTGTTTTTT. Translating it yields CASSLIEGANEKLFF.

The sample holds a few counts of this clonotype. The CDR3 is CASRDITNYGYTF. The CDR3 nucleotides read TGTGCCAGTAGAGACATTACCAACTATGGCTACACCTTC. The chain links TRBV19 to TRBJ1-2; D call uncertain. CDR3 length equals 13 residues. The ends were cut back, 6 bases at V and 2 bases at J, with 10 bases in the middle. Germline V gene lookup returns CDR1 LNHDA and CDR2 SQIVND (reference sequence).

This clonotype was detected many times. CDR3 in amino acids: CASSLGGSGNTEAFF. In DNA form, the CDR3 reads TGCGCCAGCAGCTTGGGGGGGAGCGGGAACACTGAAGCTTTCTTT. V gene TRBV5-1 combines with J gene TRBJ1-1; perhaps TRBD1 as D (5 bases). Germline V gene lookup returns CDR1 SGHRS and CDR2 YFSETQ. With 0 bases removed from V and 1 base from J, the gap between germline ends came to 10 bases. This CDR3 has 15 residues.

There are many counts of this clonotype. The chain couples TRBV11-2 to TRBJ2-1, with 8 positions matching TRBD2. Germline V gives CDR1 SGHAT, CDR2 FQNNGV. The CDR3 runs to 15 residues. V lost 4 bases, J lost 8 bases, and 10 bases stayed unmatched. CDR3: CASSSVSGRRYEQFF. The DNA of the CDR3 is TGTGCCAGCAGCTCAGTCAGCGGGAGACGGTATGAGCAGTTCTTC.

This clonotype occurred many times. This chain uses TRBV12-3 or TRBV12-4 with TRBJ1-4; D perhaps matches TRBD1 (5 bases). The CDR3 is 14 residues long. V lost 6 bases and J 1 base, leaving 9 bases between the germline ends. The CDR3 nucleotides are TGTGCCAGCAGCCCCAGGGAAACTAATGAAAAACTGTTTTTT. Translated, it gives CASSPRETNEKLFF.

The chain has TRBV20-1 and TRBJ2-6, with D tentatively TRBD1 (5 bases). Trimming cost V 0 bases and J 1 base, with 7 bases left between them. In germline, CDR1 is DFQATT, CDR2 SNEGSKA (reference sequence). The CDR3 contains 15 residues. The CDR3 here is CSARDQGSGANVLTF. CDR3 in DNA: TGCAGTGCTAGAGATCAGGGATCTGGGGCCAACGTCCTGACTTTC.

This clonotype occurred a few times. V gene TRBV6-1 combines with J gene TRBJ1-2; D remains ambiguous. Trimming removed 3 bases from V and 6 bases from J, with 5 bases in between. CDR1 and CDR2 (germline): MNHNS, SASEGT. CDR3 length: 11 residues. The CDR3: CASSDSHGYTF. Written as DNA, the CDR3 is TGTGCCAGCAGTGACAGCCATGGCTACACCTTC.

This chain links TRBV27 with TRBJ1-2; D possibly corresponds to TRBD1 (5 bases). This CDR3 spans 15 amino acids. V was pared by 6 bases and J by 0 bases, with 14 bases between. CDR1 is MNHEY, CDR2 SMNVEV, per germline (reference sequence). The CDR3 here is CASRLGTEANYGYTF. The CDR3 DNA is TGTGCCAGCAGATTGGGGACCGAAGCTAACTATGGCTACACCTTC.

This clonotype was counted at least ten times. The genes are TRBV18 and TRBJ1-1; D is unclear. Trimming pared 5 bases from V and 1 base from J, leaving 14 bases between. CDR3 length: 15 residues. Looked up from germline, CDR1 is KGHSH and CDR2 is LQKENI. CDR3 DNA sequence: TGTGCCAGCTCATCGCTCCTAGAGACGAACACTGAAGCTTTCTTT. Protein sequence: CASSSLLETNTEAFF. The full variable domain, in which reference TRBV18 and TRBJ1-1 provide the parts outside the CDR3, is NAGVMQNPRHLVRRRGQEARLRCSPMKGHSHVYWYRQLPEEGLKFMVYLQKENIIDESGMPKERFSAEFPKEGPSILRIQQVVRGDSAAYFCASSSLLETNTEAFFGQGTRLTVV.

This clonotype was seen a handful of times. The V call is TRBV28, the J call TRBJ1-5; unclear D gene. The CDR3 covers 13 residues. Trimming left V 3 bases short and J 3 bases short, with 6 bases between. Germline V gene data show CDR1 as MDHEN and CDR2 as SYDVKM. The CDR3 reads CASSFALNQPQHF. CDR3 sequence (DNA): TGTGCCAGCAGTTTTGCCCTCAATCAGCCCCAGCATTTT.

CDR3: CASTQGASTEAFF. DNA for the CDR3: TGTGCCAGTACCCAGGGGGCGAGCACTGAAGCTTTCTTT. The rearrangement links TRBV19 to TRBJ1-1, with 8 bases fitting TRBD1. Trimming cost V 7 bases and J 4 bases; bases outside gene matches: 5. The germline V gene has CDR1 LNHDA and CDR2 SQIVND (reference sequence). The CDR3 loop spans 13 amino acids.

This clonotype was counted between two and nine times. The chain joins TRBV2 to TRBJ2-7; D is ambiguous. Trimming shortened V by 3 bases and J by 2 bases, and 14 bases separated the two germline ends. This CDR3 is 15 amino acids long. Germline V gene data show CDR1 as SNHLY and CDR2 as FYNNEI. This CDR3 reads CASSEAPEVTYEQYF. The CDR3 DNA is TGTGCCAGCAGTGAGGCCCCAGAAGTCACCTACGAGCAGTACTTC.

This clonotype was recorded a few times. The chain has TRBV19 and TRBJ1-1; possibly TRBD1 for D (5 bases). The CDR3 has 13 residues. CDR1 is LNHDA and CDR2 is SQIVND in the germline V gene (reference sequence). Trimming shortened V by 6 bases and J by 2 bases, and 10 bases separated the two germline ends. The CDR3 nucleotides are TGTGCCAGTAGAGTCGGGACCAACACTGAAGCTTTCTTT. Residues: CASRVGTNTEAFF.

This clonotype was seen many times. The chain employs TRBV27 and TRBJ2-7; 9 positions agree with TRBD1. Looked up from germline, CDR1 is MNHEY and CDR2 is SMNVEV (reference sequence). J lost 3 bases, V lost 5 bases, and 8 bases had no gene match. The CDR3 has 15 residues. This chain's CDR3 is CASSPGTGSSYEQYF. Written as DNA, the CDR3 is TGTGCCAGCAGTCCGGGGACAGGGAGTAGCTACGAGCAGTACTTC.

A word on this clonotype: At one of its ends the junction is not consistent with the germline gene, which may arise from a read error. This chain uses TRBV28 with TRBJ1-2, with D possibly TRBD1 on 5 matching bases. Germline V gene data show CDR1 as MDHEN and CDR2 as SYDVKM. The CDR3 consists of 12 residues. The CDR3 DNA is TGTGCCAGCAGTCCGAAGCCCGGGACGTACCAATTC. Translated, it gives CASSPKPGTYQF.

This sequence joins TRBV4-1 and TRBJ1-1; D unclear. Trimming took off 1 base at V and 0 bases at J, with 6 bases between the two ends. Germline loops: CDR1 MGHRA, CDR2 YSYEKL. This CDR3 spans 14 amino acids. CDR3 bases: TGCGCCAGCAGCCAAGGGGAGGTGAACACTGAAGCTTTCTTT. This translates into CASSQGEVNTEAFF.

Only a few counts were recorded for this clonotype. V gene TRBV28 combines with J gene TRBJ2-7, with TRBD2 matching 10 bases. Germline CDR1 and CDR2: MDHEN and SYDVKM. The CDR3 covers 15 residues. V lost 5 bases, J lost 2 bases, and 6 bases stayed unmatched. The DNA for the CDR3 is TGTGCCAGCAGTACGGTACTAGCGGGGACCTACGAGCAGTACTTC. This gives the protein CASSTVLAGTYEQYF.

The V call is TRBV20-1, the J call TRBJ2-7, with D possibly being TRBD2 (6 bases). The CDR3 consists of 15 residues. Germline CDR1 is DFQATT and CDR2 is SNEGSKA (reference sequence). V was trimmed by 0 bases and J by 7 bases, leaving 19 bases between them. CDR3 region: CSARDPVTRPREQYF. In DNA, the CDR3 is TGCAGTGCTAGAGATCCAGTGACTAGACCCAGAGAGCAGTACTTC.

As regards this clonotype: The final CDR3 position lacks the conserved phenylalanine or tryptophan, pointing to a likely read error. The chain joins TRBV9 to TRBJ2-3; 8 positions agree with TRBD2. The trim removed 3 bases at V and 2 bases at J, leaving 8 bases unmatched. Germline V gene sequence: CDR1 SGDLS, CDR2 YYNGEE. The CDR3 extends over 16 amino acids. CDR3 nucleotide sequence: TGTGCCAGCAGCGAATCGCTAGCGGGTGACACAGATACGCAGTATTCT. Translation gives CASSESLAGDTDTQYS.

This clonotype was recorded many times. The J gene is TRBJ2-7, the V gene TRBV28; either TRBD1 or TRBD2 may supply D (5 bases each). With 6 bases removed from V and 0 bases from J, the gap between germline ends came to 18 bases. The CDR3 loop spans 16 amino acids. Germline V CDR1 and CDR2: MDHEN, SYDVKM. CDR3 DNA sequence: TGTGCCAGCAGCTTGAATACCGGGACCTTCTCCTACGAGCAGTACTTC. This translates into CASSLNTGTFSYEQYF.

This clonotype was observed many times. CDR3 DNA sequence: TGTGCCAGCAGCGTAGGACAGGTCACTGAAGCTTTCTTT. This sequence encodes CASSVGQVTEAFF. V and J are TRBV11-2 and TRBJ1-1, with TRBD1 matching 7 bases. Looked up from germline, CDR1 is SGHAT and CDR2 is FQNNGV. J lost 4 bases, V lost 5 bases, and 4 bases had no gene match. The CDR3 runs 13 residues. Complete variable domain (other parts from reference TRBV11-2 and TRBJ1-1): EAGVAQSPRYKIIEKRQSVAFWCNPISGHATLYWYQQILGQGPKLLIQFQNNGVVDDSQLPKDRFSAERLKGVDSTLKIQPAKLEDSAVYLCASSVGQVTEAFFGQGTRLTVV.

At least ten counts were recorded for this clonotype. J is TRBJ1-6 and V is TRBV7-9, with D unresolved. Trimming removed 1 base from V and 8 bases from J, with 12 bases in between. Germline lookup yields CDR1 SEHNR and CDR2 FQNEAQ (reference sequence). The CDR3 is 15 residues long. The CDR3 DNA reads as TGTGCCAGCAGCTTAGAGAACAGAGAAGATTCACCCCTCCACTTT. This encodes CASSLENREDSPLHF. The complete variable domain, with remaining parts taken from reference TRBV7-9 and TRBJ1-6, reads DTGVSQNPRHKITKRGQNVTFRCDPISEHNRLYWYRQTLGQGPEFLTYFQNEAQLEKSRLLSDRFSAERPKGSFSTLEIQRTEQGDSAMYLCASSLENREDSPLHFGNGTRLTVT.